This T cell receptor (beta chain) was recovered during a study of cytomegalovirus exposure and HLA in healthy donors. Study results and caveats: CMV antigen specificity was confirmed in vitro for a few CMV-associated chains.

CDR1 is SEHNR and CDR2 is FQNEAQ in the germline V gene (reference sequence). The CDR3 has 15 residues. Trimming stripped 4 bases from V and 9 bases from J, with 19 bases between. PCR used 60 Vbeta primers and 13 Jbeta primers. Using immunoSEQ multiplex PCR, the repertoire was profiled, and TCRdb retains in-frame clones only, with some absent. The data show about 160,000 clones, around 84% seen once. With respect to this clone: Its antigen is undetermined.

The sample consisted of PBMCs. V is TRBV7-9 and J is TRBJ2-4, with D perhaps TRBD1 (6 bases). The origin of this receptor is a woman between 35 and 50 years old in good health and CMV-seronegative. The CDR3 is CASSSLGTKMAIQYF. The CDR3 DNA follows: TGTGCCAGCAGCTCCCTTGGGACAAAGATGGCCATTCAGTACTTC.